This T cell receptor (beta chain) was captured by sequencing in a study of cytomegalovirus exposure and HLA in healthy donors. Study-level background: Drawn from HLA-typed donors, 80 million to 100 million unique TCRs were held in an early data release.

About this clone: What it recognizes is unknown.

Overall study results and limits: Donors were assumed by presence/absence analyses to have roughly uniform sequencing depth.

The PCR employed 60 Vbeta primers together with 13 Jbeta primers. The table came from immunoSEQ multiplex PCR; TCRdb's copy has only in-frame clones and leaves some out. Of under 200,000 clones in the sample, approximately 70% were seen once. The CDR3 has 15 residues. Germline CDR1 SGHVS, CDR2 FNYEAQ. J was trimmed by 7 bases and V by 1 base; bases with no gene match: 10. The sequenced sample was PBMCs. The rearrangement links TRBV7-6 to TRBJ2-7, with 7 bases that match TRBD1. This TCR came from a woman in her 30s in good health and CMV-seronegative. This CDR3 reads CASSLDPGDSREQYF. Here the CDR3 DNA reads TGTGCCAGCAGCTTAGATCCCGGGGACAGTCGTGAGCAGTACTTC.